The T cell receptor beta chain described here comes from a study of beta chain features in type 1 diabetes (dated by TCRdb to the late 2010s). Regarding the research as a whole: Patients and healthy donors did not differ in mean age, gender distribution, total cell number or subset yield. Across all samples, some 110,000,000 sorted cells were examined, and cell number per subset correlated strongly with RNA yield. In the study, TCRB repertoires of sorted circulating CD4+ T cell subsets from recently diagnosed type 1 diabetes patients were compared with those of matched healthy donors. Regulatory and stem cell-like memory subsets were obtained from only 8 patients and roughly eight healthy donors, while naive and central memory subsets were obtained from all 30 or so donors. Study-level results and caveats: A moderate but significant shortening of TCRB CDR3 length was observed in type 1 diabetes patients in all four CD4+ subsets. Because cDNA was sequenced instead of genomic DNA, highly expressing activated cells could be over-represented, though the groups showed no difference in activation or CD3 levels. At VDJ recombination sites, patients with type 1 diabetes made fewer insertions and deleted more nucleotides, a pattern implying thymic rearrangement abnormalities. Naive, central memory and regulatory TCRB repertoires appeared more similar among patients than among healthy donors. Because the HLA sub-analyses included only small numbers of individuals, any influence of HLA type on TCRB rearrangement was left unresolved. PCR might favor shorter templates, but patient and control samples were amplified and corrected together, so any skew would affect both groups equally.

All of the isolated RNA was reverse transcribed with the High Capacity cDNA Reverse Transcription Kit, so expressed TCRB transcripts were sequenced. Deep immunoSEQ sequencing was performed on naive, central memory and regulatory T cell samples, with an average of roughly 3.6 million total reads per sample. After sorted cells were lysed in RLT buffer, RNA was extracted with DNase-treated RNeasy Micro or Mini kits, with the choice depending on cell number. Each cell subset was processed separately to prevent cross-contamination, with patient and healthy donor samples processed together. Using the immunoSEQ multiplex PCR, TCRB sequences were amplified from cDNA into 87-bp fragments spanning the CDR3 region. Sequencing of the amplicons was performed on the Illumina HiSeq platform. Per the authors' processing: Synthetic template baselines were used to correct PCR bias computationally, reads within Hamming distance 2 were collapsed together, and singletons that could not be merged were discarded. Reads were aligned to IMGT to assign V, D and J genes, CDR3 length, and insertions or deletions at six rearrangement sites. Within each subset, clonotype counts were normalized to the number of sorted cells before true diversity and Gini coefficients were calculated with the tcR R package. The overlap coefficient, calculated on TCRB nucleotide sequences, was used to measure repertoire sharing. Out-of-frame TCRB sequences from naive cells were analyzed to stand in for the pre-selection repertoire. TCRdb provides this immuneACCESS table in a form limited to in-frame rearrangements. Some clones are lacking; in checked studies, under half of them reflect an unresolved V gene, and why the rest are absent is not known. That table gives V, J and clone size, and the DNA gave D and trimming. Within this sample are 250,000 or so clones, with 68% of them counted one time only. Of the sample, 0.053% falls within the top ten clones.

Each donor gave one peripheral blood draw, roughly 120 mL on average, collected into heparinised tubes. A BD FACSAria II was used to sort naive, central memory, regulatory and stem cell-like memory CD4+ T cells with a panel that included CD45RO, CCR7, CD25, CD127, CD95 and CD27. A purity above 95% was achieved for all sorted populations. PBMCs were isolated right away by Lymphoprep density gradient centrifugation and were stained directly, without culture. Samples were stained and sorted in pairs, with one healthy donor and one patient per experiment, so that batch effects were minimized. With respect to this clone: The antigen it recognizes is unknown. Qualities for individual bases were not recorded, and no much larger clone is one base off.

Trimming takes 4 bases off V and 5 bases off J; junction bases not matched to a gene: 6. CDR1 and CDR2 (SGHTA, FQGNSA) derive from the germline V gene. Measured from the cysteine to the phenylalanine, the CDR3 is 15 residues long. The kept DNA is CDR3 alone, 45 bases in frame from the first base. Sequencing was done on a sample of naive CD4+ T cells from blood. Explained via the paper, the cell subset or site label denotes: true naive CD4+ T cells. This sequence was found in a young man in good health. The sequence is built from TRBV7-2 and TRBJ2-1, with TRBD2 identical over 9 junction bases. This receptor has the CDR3 CASSSRRGGHNEQFF. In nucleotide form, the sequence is TGTGCCAGCAGCTCAAGGCGGGGGGGCCACAATGAGCAGTTCTTC.